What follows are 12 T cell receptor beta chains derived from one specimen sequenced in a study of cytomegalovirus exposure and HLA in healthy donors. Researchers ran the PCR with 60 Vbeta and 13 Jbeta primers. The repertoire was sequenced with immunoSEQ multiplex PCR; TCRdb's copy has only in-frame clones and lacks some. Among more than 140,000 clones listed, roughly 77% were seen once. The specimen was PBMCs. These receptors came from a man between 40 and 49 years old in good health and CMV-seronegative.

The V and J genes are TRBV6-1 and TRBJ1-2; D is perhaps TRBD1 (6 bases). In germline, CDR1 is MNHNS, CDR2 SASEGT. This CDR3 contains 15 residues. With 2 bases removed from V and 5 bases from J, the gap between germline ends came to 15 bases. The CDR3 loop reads CASSESGGLLYGYTF. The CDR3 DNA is TGTGCCAGCAGTGAAAGCGGGGGGCTCCTTTATGGCTACACCTTC.

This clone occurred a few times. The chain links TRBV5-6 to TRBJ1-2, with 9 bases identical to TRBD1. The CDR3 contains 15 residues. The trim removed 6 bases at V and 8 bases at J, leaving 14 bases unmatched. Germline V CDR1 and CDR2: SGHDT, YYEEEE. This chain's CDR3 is CASILRGQGTGGYTF. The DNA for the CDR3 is TGTGCCAGCATCCTTAGGGGACAGGGTACTGGCGGCTACACCTTC.

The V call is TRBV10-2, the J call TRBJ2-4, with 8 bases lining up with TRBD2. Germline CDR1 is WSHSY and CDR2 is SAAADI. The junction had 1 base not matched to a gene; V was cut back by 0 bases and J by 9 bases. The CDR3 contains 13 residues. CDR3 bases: TGCGCCAGCAGTGAGTCCGGGGGGGGCATTCAGTACTTC. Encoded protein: CASSESGGGIQYF.

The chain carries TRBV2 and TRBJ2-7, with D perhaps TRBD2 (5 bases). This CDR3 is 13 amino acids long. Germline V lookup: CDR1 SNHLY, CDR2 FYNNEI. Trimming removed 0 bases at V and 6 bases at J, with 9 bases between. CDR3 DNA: TGTGCCAGCAGTGAAGCGCGGGTTCGCGAGCAGTACTTC. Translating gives CASSEARVREQYF.

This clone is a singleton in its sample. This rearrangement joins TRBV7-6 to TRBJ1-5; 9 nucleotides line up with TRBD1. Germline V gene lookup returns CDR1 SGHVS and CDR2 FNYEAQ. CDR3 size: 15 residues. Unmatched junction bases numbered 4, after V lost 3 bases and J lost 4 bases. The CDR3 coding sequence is TGTGCCAGCAGCTTCGGACAGGGGTTAAATCAGCCCCAGCATTTT. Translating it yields CASSFGQGLNQPQHF. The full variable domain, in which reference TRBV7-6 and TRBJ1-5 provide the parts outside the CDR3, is GAGVSQSPRYKVTKRGQDVALRCDPISGHVSLYWYRQALGQGPEFLTYFNYEAQQDKSGLPNDRFSAERPEGSISTLTIQRTEQRDSAMYRCASSFGQGLNQPQHFGDGTRLSIL.

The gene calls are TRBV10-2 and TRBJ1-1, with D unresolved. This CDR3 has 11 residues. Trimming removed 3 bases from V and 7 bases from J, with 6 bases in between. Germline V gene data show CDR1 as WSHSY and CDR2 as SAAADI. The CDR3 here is CASSDLREAFF. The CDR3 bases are TGCGCCAGCAGTGATCTACGTGAAGCTTTCTTT.

The CDR3 is CASSLGDRVAYNEQFF. Here the CDR3 DNA reads TGTGCCAGCAGCTTGGGGGACAGGGTTGCCTACAATGAGCAGTTCTTC. This chain uses TRBV5-6 with TRBJ2-1; 9 bases align to TRBD1. The J segment lost 2 bases and the V segment lost 0 bases, leaving 3 bases of the junction unmatched. This CDR3 has 16 residues. Germline CDR1 is SGHDT and CDR2 is YYEEEE.

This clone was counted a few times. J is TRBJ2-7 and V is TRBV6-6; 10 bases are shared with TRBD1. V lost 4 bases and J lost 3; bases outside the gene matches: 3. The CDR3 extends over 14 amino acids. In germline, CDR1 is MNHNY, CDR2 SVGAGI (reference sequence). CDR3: CASSFGQGGYEQYF. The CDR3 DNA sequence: TGTGCCAGCAGTTTCGGACAGGGGGGCTACGAGCAGTACTTC.

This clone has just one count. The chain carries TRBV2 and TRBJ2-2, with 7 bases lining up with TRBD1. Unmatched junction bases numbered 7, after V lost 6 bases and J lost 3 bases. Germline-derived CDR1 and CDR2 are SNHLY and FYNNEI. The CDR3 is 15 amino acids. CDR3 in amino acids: CASSWNRGDTGELFF. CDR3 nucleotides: TGTGCCAGCAGCTGGAACAGGGGCGACACCGGGGAGCTGTTTTTT.

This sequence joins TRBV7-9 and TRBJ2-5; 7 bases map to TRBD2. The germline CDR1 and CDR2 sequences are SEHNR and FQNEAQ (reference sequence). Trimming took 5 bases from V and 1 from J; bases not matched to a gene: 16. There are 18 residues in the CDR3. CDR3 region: CASSPRRGLAEGQETQYF. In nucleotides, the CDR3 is TGTGCCAGCAGCCCCCGGCGCGGTCTAGCGGAGGGCCAAGAGACCCAGTACTTC.

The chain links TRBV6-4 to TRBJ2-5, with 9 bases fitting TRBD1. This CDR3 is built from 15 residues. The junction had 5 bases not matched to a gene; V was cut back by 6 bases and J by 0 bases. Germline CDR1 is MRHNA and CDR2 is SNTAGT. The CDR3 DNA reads TGTGCCAGCAGACGGACAGGGGCGGACCAAGAGACCCAGTACTTC. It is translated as CASRRTGADQETQYF.

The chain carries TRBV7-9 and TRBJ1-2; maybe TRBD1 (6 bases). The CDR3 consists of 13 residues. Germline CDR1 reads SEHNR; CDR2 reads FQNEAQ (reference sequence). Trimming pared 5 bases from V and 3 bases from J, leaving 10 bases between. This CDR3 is CASSVDRDYGYTF. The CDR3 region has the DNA TGTGCCAGCAGCGTGGACAGAGACTATGGCTACACCTTC.